One and the same sample provided the 15 T cell receptor beta chains below, sequenced in a study of blood T cell repertoires in COVID-19. Clones were sequenced by immunoSEQ multiplex PCR, and TCRdb holds only the in-frame ones, with some missing. The repertoire holds over 300,000 clones, with around 91% as singletons. Input material: peripheral blood. The receptors shown here come from a man aged 18 to 29 with active or convalescent COVID-19.

This clone was found once. The chain recombines TRBV5-5 with TRBJ1-4; D gene unclear. The CDR3 has 14 residues. Looked up from germline, CDR1 is SGHKS and CDR2 is YYEKEE (reference sequence). The V end lost 4 bases, the J end lost 8 bases, and 15 bases lay between the germline ends. The CDR3 nucleotides read TGTGCCAGCAGCGCGGACGGGAGAGGGGAAAAACTGTTTTTT. Its protein is CASSADGRGEKLFF.

In its sample, this clone was seen once. V is TRBV19 and J is TRBJ1-6; the match to TRBD1 covers 8 bases. Losses at the gene ends were 9 bases for V and 10 bases for J; bases not matched to a gene: 8. CDR1 and CDR2 (germline): LNHDA, SQIVND (reference sequence). The CDR3 extends over 13 amino acids. CDR3 in DNA: TGTGCCAGCAATACAGGGGGTGGGTCACCCCTCCACTTT. This encodes CASNTGGGSPLHF.

This rearrangement joins TRBV11-3 to TRBJ2-2; 9 bases fit TRBD1. Germline V gene lookup returns CDR1 SGHNT and CDR2 YENEEA. This CDR3 is 15 amino acids long. The ends lost 5 bases at V and 7 bases at J; junction bases unmatched: 8. The DNA of the CDR3 is TGTGCCAGCAGCCCCTCCGGACAGGGGATCGGGGAGCTGTTTTTT. This translates into CASSPSGQGIGELFF.

In its sample, this clone was seen once. This chain links TRBV6-2 or TRBV6-3 with TRBJ1-6; D is unclear. CDR1 and CDR2 (germline): MNHEY, SVGEGT. This CDR3 is built from 12 residues. Trimming stripped 6 bases from V and 10 bases from J, with 10 bases between. The CDR3 sequence: CASSRMASPLHF. The CDR3 DNA is TGTGCCAGCAGCCGAATGGCCTCACCCCTCCACTTT.

CDR3 in amino acids: CATSDLTPTTGSYSNQPQHF. The CDR3 region has the DNA TGTGCCACCTCTGACCTAACCCCGACGACAGGGTCTTACTCCAATCAGCCCCAGCATTTT. The V gene is TRBV6-4, the J gene TRBJ1-5; the match to TRBD1 covers 7 bases. The CDR3 has 20 residues. With V trimmed by 10 bases and J by 3 bases, 27 bases remained unmatched. The germline V gene has CDR1 MRHNA and CDR2 SNTAGT.

The V call is TRBV19, the J call TRBJ2-1; 11 nucleotides agree with TRBD2. V lost 0 bases, J lost 7 bases, and 8 bases stayed unmatched. Germline V lookup: CDR1 LNHDA, CDR2 SQIVND (reference sequence). This CDR3 comprises 17 residues. The CDR3 spells CASSIDLGLAEVNEQFF. The DNA of the CDR3 is TGTGCCAGTAGTATAGATTTGGGACTAGCGGAAGTGAATGAGCAGTTCTTC.

The chain combines TRBV7-2 with TRBJ2-2; D ambiguous. The CDR3 covers 15 residues. V was cut by 5 bases and J by 1 base, with 11 bases left in between. Germline loops: CDR1 SGHTA, CDR2 FQGNSA. CDR3 in DNA: TGTGCCAGCAGCCTACCGAGAGGGAACACCGGGGAGCTGTTTTTT. It codes for CASSLPRGNTGELFF.

Only one count was recorded for this clone. This rearrangement joins TRBV7-9 to TRBJ2-7; TRBD1 matches 7 bases. J lost 2 bases, V lost 5 bases, and 9 bases had no gene match. Germline loops: CDR1 SEHNR, CDR2 FQNEAQ (reference sequence). The CDR3 has 15 amino acids. CDR3 bases: TGTGCCAGCAGCGACAAAGGGCAGGGGGCCTACGAGCAGTACTTC. It is translated as CASSDKGQGAYEQYF.

The CDR3 nucleotides read TGTGCCAGCAGCGTACCAGAGGAAACAGATACGCAGTATTTT. Its protein is CASSVPEETDTQYF. The rearrangement uses TRBV9 and TRBJ2-3; D not resolved. This CDR3 comprises 14 residues. The V end was cut by 1 base, the J end by 3 bases, with 9 bases between. CDR1 is SGDLS and CDR2 is YYNGEE in the germline V gene. The full variable domain, completed using reference TRBV9 and TRBJ2-3, is DSGVTQTPKHLITATGQRVTLRCSPRSGDLSVYWYQQSLDQGLQFLIQYYNGEERAKGNILERFSAQQFPDLHSELNLSSLELGDSALYFCASSVPEETDTQYFGPGTRLTVL.

The chain carries TRBV7-9 and TRBJ1-3; D remains ambiguous. Trimming took off 1 base at V and 1 base at J, with 8 bases between the two ends. This CDR3 has 15 residues. Germline V gene sequence: CDR1 SEHNR, CDR2 FQNEAQ (reference sequence). CDR3 in DNA: TGTGCCAGCAGCTTAGGGGAGACGTCTGGAAACACCATATATTTT. Protein sequence: CASSLGETSGNTIYF. The full variable domain, completed using reference TRBV7-9 and TRBJ1-3, is DTGVSQNPRHKITKRGQNVTFRCDPISEHNRLYWYRQTLGQGPEFLTYFQNEAQLEKSRLLSDRFSAERPKGSFSTLEIQRTEQGDSAMYLCASSLGETSGNTIYFGEGSWLTVV.

The chain carries TRBV11-2 and TRBJ2-2, with 11 bases matching TRBD1. J was trimmed by 5 bases and V by 6 bases; bases with no gene match: 8. The CDR3 totals 16 residues. Germline V gene data show CDR1 as SGHAT and CDR2 as FQNNGV. Here the CDR3 DNA reads TGTGCCAGCAGGCGAGGACAGGGGGCAAGAACCGGGGAGCTGTTTTTT. It encodes CASRRGQGARTGELFF.

The V gene is TRBV27, the J gene TRBJ1-2, with 9 bases fitting TRBD1. V shed 6 bases and J 4 bases; nucleotides not matched to a gene: 9. Germline V lookup: CDR1 MNHEY, CDR2 SMNVEV (reference sequence). The CDR3 length is 15 residues. The CDR3 sequence: CASRTTGGALYGYTF. The DNA for the CDR3 is TGTGCCAGCAGAACAACAGGGGGCGCTCTCTATGGCTACACCTTC.

The chain is built from TRBV30 and TRBJ1-3, with D perhaps matching TRBD1 (5 bases). Trimming stripped 2 bases from V and 0 bases from J, with 17 bases between. Germline CDR1 reads GTSNPN; CDR2 reads SVGIG (reference sequence). The CDR3 runs 17 residues. The CDR3: CAWSTLPGLHSGNTIYF. The CDR3 DNA follows: TGTGCCTGGAGTACGCTACCGGGACTTCACTCTGGAAACACCATATATTTT. The full variable domain, rest sourced from reference TRBV30 and TRBJ1-3, is SQTIHQWPATLVQPVGSPLSLECTVEGTSNPNLYWYRQAAGRGLQLLFYSVGIGQISSEVPQNLSASRPQDRQFILSSKKLLLSDSGFYLCAWSTLPGLHSGNTIYFGEGSWLTVV.

This clone was seen just once. The rearrangement joins TRBV28 to TRBJ1-4; D call uncertain. Per the germline V gene, CDR1 is MDHEN and CDR2 is SYDVKM. Trimming cost V 5 bases and J 8 bases, with 6 bases left between them. The CDR3 is 11 residues long. CDR3 coding DNA: TGTGCCAGCAGTGCCCTAGAAAAACTGTTTTTT. This encodes CASSALEKLFF.

The J gene is TRBJ2-7, the V gene TRBV24-1, with TRBD1 identical over 9 bases. The J segment lost 1 base and the V segment lost 10 bases, leaving 4 bases of the junction unmatched. CDR1 is KGHDR, CDR2 SFDVKD, per germline. CDR3 size: 13 residues. CDR3 nucleotides: TGTGCCACTGGACAGGGGAGGTCCTACGAGCAGTACTTC. This gives the protein CATGQGRSYEQYF.